The rows below give T cell receptor beta chains drawn from one sample of a study of blood T cell repertoires in COVID-19. Clones were read by immunoSEQ multiplex PCR, and TCRdb kept only the in-frame ones, dropping some. The top ten hold 2% to 3% of the sample, which has over 200,000 clones, just under 90% seen once. The sample taken for sequencing was peripheral blood. These receptors came from a man aged 30 to 39 with COVID-19, enrolled during active disease. Both conserved end residues are part of each CDR3. Fields, in order: J gene, V gene, D gene, clone size, CDR3 length, CDR3 DNA, CDR3 protein. The D gene is left open where the match is weak. Clone size is shown for a subset of rows, as once, few, many or a class of expanded clone.

j_call: TRBJ2-1
v_call: TRBV7-8
d_call: TRBD2
clone_size: NA
cdr3_length: 15
cdr3_nt: TGTGCCAGCAGCTTACAACTAGCGGGAGAAAATGAGCAGTTCTTC
cdr3_aa: CASSLQLAGENEQFF

j_call: TRBJ1-6
v_call: TRBV28
d_call: NA
clone_size: NA
cdr3_length: 15
cdr3_nt: TGTGCCAGCAGTTTCAGGACAGCCAATAATTCACCCCTCCACTTT
cdr3_aa: CASSFRTANNSPLHF

j_call: TRBJ1-1
v_call: TRBV11-3
d_call: TRBD1
clone_size: NA
cdr3_length: 11
cdr3_nt: TGTGCCAGCAGCCTACAGGGGGTAGCTTTCTTT
cdr3_aa: CASSLQGVAFF

j_call: TRBJ2-2
v_call: TRBV7-3
d_call: TRBD1
clone_size: NA
cdr3_length: 17
cdr3_nt: TGTGCCAGCAGCCTCTCTCGGGACAGGGTGAACACCGGGGAGCTGTTTTTT
cdr3_aa: CASSLSRDRVNTGELFF

j_call: TRBJ1-3
v_call: TRBV6-1
d_call: NA
clone_size: NA
cdr3_length: 17
cdr3_nt: TGTGCCAGCAGTGACAGAACTCAGGGCTTCTCTGGAAACACCATATATTTT
cdr3_aa: CASSDRTQGFSGNTIYF

j_call: TRBJ1-1
v_call: TRBV19
d_call: NA
clone_size: NA
cdr3_length: 14
cdr3_nt: TGTGCCAGTAGTATAGGCAGCGATGGATATGAAGCTTTCTTT
cdr3_aa: CASSIGSDGYEAFF

j_call: TRBJ2-7
v_call: TRBV6-5
d_call: TRBD2
clone_size: NA
cdr3_length: 14
cdr3_nt: TGTGCCAGCAGTCGGACTAGCAGTAACTACGAGCAGTACTTC
cdr3_aa: CASSRTSSNYEQYF

j_call: TRBJ1-3
v_call: TRBV6-5
d_call: NA
clone_size: NA
cdr3_length: 14
cdr3_nt: TGTGCCAGCAGTTACTCGACAACCGGAAACACCATATATTTT
cdr3_aa: CASSYSTTGNTIYF

j_call: TRBJ1-1
v_call: TRBV14
d_call: NA
clone_size: NA
cdr3_length: 13
cdr3_nt: TGTGCCAGCAGCCAAGATCTGGGGACAGAAGCTTTCTTT
cdr3_aa: CASSQDLGTEAFF

j_call: TRBJ2-1
v_call: TRBV19
d_call: TRBD1
clone_size: once
cdr3_length: 15
cdr3_nt: TGTGCCAGTACTCCCGGGACAGGGGTAGTAGGTGAGCAGTTCTTC
cdr3_aa: CASTPGTGVVGEQFF

j_call: TRBJ1-6
v_call: TRBV19
d_call: TRBD1
clone_size: once
cdr3_length: 16
cdr3_nt: TGTGCCAGTAGATACCAGGGGGCAGTAAGGAATTCACCCCTCCACTTT
cdr3_aa: CASRYQGAVRNSPLHF

j_call: TRBJ2-7
v_call: TRBV29-1
d_call: NA
clone_size: NA
cdr3_length: 13
cdr3_nt: TGCAGCGTTCTAACAGGGAAATCCTACGAGCAGTACTTC
cdr3_aa: CSVLTGKSYEQYF

j_call: TRBJ1-4
v_call: TRBV7-9
d_call: NA
clone_size: once
cdr3_length: 13
cdr3_nt: TGTGCCAGCAGCTTATCAGGGGCAGAAAAACTGTTTTTT
cdr3_aa: CASSLSGAEKLFF